Detailed here is one TCR beta chain. The antigen it binds to is not known. No clone much larger than this one lies a single base away; base qualities are absent. Trimming at the junction amounts to 3 bases on V and 4 bases on J, and the germline ends lie 10 bases apart. The CDR3 starts with the cysteine, ends with the phenylalanine, and has 14 residues. Only the CDR3 DNA stays, 42 bases, in frame from base 1. The germline V gene gives CDR1 as MGHRA and CDR2 as YSYEKL. The data derive from a study of T cell changes during pregnancy in multiple sclerosis (dated by TCRdb to between 2019 and 2020). For the wider study: The study looked at changes in the T cell repertoire across pregnancy in women with multiple sclerosis.

The library came from the immunoSEQ multiplex PCR assay. TCRdb limited this immuneACCESS table to in-frame rearrangements with V and J called. A share of clones is missing; checked studies link under half to unresolved V genes, and the rest is unexplained. The sample yields roughly 88,000 clones; more than 90% were counted once. The top ten clones comprise more than 1.5% of the sample. This sample comprised peripheral blood, obtained in the first trimester of pregnancy. The sequence derives from a female donor with multiple sclerosis, enrolled in a pregnancy study. Recombination joined TRBV4-1 with TRBJ1-5; the D gene is possibly TRBD1, with 6 bases matching. The sequence in DNA is TGCGCCAGCAGCCAGAGGCAGGGGAATCAGCCCCAGCATTTT. Translated, this gives CASSQRQGNQPQHF.